This T cell receptor beta chain was observed in a study of immune evolution from preneoplasia to lung adenocarcinoma. Study observations and caveats: From normal lung to invasive adenocarcinoma, top clone frequencies appeared to decrease. Later-stage lesions seemingly showed higher T cell density and diversity than normal lung.

The count of this clone is one. The antigen is undetermined. H&E slides confirmed each diagnosis, reviewed by two pathologists independently. Nucleic acids came from premalignant or tumor cells enriched by macro-dissection. Using immunoSEQ multiplex PCR, the repertoire was profiled, and TCRdb retains in-frame clones only, with some absent. There are about 14,000 clones in the sample; roughly 80% occur only once, and 4% to 5% lies in the top ten. This CDR3 contains 16 residues. V lost 5 bases, J lost 1 base, and 15 bases lay in between. Germline V gene sequence: CDR1 LNHDA, CDR2 SQIVND (reference sequence).

The sample comprised FFPE minimally invasive lung adenocarcinoma tissue. The clonotype originates from a person aged 70 to 79 with lung adenocarcinoma. The V call is TRBV19, the J call TRBJ1-5; D ambiguous. CDR3: CASSGGGSSSNQPQHF. The CDR3 nucleotides are TGTGCCAGTAGTGGTGGAGGGTCATCAAGCAATCAGCCCCAGCATTTT.